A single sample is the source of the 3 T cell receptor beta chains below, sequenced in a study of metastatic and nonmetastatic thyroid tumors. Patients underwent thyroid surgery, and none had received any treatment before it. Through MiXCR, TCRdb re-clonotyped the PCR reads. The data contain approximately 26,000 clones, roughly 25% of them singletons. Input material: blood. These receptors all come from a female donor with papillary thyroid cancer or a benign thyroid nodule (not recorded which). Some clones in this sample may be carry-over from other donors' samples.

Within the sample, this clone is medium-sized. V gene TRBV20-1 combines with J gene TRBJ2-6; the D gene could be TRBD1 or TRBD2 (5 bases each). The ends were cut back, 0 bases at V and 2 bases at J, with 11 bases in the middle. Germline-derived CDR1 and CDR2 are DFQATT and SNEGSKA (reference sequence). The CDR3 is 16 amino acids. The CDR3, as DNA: TGCAGTGCTAGAGAGAGAGGGGTACCTGGGGCCAACGTCCTGACTTTC. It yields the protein CSARERGVPGANVLTF.

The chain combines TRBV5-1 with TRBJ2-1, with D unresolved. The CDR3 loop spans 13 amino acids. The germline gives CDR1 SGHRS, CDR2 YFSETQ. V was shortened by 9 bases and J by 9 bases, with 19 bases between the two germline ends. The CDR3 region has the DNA TGCGCCACCCATGAGATTCTGGTAACTGAGCAGTTCTTC. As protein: CATHEILVTEQFF.

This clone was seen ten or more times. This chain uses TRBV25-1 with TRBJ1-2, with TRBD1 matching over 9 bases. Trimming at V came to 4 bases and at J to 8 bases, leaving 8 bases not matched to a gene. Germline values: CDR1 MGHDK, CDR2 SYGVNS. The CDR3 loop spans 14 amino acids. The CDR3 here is CASSGLQGARGYTF. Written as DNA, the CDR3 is TGTGCCAGCAGTGGGTTACAGGGGGCGCGCGGCTACACCTTC.